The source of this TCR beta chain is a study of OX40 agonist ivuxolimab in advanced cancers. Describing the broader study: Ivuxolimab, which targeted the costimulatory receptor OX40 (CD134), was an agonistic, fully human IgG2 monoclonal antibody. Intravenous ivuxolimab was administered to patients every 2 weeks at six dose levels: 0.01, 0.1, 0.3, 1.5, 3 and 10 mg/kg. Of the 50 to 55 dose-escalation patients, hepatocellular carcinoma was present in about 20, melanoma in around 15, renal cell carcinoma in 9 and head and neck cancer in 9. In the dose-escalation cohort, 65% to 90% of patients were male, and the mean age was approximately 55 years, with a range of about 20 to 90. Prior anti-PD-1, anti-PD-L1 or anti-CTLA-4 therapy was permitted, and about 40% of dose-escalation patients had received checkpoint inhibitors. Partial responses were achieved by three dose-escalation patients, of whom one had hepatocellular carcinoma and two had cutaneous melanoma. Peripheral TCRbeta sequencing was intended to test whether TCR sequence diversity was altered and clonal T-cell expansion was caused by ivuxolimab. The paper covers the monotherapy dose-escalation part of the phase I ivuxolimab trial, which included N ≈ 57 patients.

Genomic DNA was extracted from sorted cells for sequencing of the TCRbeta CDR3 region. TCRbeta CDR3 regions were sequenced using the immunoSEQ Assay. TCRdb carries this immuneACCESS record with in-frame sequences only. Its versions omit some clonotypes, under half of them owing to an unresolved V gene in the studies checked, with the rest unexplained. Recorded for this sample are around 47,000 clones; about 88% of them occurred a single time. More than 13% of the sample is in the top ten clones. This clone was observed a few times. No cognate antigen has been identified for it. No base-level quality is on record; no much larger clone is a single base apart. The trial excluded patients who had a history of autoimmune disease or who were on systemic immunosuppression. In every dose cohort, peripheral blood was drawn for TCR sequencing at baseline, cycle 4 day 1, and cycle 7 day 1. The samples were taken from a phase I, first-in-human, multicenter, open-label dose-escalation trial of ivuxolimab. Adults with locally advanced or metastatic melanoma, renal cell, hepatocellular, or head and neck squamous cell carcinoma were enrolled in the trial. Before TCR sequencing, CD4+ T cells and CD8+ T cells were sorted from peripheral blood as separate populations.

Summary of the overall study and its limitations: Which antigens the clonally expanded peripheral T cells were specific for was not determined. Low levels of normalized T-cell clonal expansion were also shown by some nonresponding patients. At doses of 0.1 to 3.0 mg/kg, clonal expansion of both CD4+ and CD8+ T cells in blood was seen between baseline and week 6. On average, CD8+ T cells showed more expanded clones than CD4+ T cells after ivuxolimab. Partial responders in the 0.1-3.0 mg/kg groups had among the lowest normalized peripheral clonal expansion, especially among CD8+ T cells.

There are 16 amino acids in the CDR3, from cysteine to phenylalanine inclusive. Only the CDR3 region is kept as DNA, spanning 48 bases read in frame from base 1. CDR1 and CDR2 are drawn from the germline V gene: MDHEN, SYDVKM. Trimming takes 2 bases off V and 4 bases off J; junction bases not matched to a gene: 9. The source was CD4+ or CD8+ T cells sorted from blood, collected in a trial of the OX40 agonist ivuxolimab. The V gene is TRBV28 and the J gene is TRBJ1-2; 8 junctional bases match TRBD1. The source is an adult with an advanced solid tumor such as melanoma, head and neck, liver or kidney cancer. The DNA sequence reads TGTGCCAGCAGTTTAAGGCCCGCAGGGGGCGGCTATGGCTACACCTTC. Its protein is CASSLRPAGGGYGYTF.